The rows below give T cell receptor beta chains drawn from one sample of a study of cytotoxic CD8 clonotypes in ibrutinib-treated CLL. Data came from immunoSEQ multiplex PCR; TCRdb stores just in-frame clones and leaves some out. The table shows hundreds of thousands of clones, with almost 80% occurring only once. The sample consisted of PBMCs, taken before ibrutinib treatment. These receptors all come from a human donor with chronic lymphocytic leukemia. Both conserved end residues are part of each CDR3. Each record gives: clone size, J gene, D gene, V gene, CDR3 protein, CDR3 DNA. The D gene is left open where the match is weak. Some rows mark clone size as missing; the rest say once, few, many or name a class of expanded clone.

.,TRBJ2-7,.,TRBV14,CASSRPGFLEQYF,TGTGCCAGCAGCCGCCCGGGATTTCTTGAGCAGTACTTC
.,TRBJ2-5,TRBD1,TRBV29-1,CSVEMGQGIQETQYF,TGCAGCGTGGAAATGGGACAGGGGATACAAGAGACCCAGTACTTC
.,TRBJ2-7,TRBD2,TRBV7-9,CASSFGGREFLEQYF,TGTGCCAGCAGCTTTGGAGGGCGGGAGTTTCTCGAGCAGTACTTC
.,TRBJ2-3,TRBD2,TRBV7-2,CASSLVSWGGLNTQYF,TGTGCCAGCAGCTTAGTCTCCTGGGGGGGACTGAATACGCAGTATTTT
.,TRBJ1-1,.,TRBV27,CASSFDRTNTEAFF,TGTGCCAGCAGTTTTGACAGGACGAACACTGAAGCTTTCTTT
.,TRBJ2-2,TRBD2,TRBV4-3,CASSQGLAGGWIANTGELFF,TGCGCCAGCAGCCAGGGACTAGCGGGAGGCTGGATAGCGAACACCGGGGAGCTGTTTTTT
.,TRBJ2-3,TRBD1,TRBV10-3,CAISPLDRGQDTQYF,TGTGCCATCTCCCCCTTAGACAGGGGGCAAGATACGCAGTATTTT
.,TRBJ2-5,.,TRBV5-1,CASSLGHGQETQYF,TGCGCCAGCAGCTTGGGACATGGACAGGAGACCCAGTACTTC
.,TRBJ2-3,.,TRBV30,CAWNLWSTDTQYF,TGTGCCTGGAACCTCTGGAGCACAGATACGCAGTATTTT
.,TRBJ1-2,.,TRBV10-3,CAISEWDYGYTF,TGTGCCATCAGTGAGTGGGACTATGGCTACACCTTC
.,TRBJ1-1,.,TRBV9,CASSVVDGEAFF,TGTGCCAGCAGCGTAGTAGACGGAGAAGCTTTCTTT
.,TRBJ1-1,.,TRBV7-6,CASSPGTAERAAFF,TGTGCCAGCAGCCCCGGGACGGCAGAAAGGGCAGCTTTCTTT
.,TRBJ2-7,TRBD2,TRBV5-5,CASSSGSYEQYF,TGTGCCAGCAGTAGCGGGAGCTACGAGCAGTACTTC
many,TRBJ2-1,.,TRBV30,CAWSSREWTYNEQFF,TGTGCCTGGAGTTCGAGGGAGTGGACCTACAATGAGCAGTTCTTC
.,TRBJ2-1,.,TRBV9,CASSSGLGHYNEQFF,TGTGCCAGCAGCTCGGGACTTGGACACTACAATGAGCAGTTCTTC
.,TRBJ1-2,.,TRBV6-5,CASSYSHGYTF,TGTGCCAGCAGTTACTCACATGGCTACACCTTC
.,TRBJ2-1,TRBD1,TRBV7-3,CASSPRTGGLLYNEQFF,TGTGCCAGCAGCCCTCGGACAGGGGGGCTTCTCTACAATGAGCAGTTCTTC
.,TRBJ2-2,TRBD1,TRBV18,CASSPGQTTGELFF,TGTGCCAGCTCACCGGGACAGACAACCGGGGAGCTGTTTTTT
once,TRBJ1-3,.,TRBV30,CAWRFLGNTIYF,TGTGCCTGGAGGTTCTTGGGAAACACCATATATTTT
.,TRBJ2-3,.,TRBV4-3,CASSQEAGFFTDTQYF,TGCGCCAGCAGCCAAGAGGCGGGCTTCTTCACAGATACGCAGTATTTT
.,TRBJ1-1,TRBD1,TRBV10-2,CASRKDRENTEAFF,TGCGCCAGCAGAAAGGACAGGGAGAACACTGAAGCTTTCTTT
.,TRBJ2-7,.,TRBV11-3,CASTDLYEQYF,TGTGCCAGCACGGACCTCTACGAGCAGTACTTC
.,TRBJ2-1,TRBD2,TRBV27,CASSLFLAGSLGSYNEQFF,TGTGCCAGCAGTTTATTTCTAGCGGGATCATTGGGCTCCTACAATGAGCAGTTCTTC
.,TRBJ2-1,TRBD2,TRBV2,CASTESPGLAGNNEQFF,TGTGCCAGCACCGAAAGCCCAGGACTAGCGGGGAACAATGAGCAGTTCTTC
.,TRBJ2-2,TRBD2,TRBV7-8,CASSPPGGLAIGGELFF,TGTGCCAGCAGCCCCCCCGGGGGACTAGCTATCGGCGGGGAGCTGTTTTTT
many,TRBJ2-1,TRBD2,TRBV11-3,CASSSRGGWGGSSYNEQFF,TGTGCCAGCAGCTCCCGGGGAGGTTGGGGGGGAAGCTCCTACAATGAGCAGTTCTTC
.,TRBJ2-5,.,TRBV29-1,CSARSDQETQYF,TGCAGCGCGCGGTCTGACCAAGAGACCCAGTACTTC
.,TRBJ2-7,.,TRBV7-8,CASRPSLAEAQGQYF,TGTGCCAGCCGCCCCTCTCTGGCGGAGGCTCAAGGGCAGTACTTC
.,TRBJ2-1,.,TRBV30,CAWSVLGGRQNEQFF,TGTGCCTGGAGTGTACTGGGGGGTAGGCAAAATGAGCAGTTCTTC
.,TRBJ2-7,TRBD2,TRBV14,CASSHRLAAGSYEQYF,TGTGCCAGCAGCCACCGACTAGCGGCGGGCTCCTACGAGCAGTACTTC
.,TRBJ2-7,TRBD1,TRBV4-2,CASSKTGAHEQYF,TGTGCCAGCAGCAAAACAGGGGCCCACGAGCAGTACTTC
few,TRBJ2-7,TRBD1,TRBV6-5,CASSYGQGTYEQYF,TGTGCCAGCAGTTACGGACAGGGAACCTACGAGCAGTACTTC
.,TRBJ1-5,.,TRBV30,CAWSVRLGDQPQHF,TGTGCCTGGAGTGTTCGTTTAGGGGATCAGCCCCAGCATTTT
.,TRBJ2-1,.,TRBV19,CASSIDRVPYNEQFF,TGTGCCAGTAGTATAGATAGGGTACCCTACAATGAGCAGTTCTTC
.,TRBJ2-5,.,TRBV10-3,CAISDNMDSEETQYF,TGTGCCATCAGTGATAACATGGACAGCGAAGAGACCCAGTACTTC
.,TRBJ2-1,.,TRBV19,CASTPAATRAYNEQFF,TGTGCCAGTACCCCCGCTGCAACTAGGGCCTACAATGAGCAGTTCTTC
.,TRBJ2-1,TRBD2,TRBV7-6,CASSVGTSGISVF,TGTGCCAGCAGCGTAGGGACTAGCGGGATTTCAGTCTTC
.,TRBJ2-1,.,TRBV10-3,CAISESAYSYNEQFF,TGTGCCATCAGTGAGTCGGCATACTCCTACAATGAGCAGTTCTTC
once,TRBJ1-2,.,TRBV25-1,CASSEGAMNGYTF,TGTGCCAGCAGTGAAGGTGCAATGAATGGCTACACCTTC
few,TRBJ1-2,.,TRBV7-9,CASSTGQYYGYTF,TGTGCCAGCAGCACCGGGCAGTACTATGGCTACACCTTC
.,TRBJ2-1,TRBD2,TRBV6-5,CASSYSGRVFDEQFF,TGTGCCAGCAGTTATTCCGGGAGGGTTTTCGATGAGCAGTTCTTC
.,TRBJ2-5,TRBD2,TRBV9,CASSVGGLAGVRETQYF,TGTGCCAGCAGCGTAGGGGGTCTAGCGGGAGTCAGGGAGACCCAGTACTTC
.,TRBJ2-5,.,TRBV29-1,CSVAGAWVAGTQYF,TGCAGCGTGGCCGGGGCGTGGGTGGCGGGGACCCAGTACTTC
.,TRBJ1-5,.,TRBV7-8,CASSSEQGGSNQPQHF,TGTGCCAGCAGCTCAGAACAGGGAGGATCCAATCAGCCCCAGCATTTT
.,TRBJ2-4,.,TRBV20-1,CSARGQNIQYF,TGCAGTGCTAGAGGTCAGAACATTCAGTACTTC
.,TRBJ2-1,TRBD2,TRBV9,CASSVGSREGNEQFF,TGTGCCAGCAGCGTAGGTTCGCGGGAGGGGAATGAGCAGTTCTTC
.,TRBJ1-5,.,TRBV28,CASSLGGTSNQPQHF,TGTGCCAGCAGTTTAGGGGGCACAAGCAATCAGCCCCAGCATTTT
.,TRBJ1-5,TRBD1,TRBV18,CASSGQGNQPQHF,TGTGCCAGCTCAGGACAGGGGAATCAGCCCCAGCATTTT
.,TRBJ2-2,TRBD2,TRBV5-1,CASSLALAGRYTGELFF,TGCGCCAGCAGCTTGGCGCTAGCGGGACGATACACCGGGGAGCTGTTTTTT
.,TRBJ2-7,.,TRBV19,CASGRAGTYEQYF,TGTGCCAGCGGAAGGGCAGGGACCTACGAGCAGTACTTC
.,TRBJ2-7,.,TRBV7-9,CASSLGQSSYEQYF,TGTGCCAGCAGCTTAGGACAGAGCTCCTACGAGCAGTACTTC
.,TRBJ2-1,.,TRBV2,CASSGRGRDNNEQFF,TGTGCCAGCAGCGGCCGGGGCAGAGACAACAATGAGCAGTTCTTC
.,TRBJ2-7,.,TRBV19,CASSLSGVTSFYEQYF,TGTGCCAGTAGCTTGTCAGGAGTCACCTCCTTCTACGAGCAGTACTTC
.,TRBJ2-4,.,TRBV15,CATSKNSEAKNIQYF,TGTGCCACCAGCAAGAATAGCGAAGCCAAAAACATTCAGTACTTC
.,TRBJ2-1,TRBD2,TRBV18,CASSPPGGRGDEQFF,TGTGCCAGCTCACCCCCTGGCGGGAGGGGCGATGAGCAGTTCTTC
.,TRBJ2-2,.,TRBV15,CATSRGLVGELFF,TGTGCCACCAGCAGAGGACTAGTCGGGGAGCTGTTTTTT
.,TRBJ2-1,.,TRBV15,CATSRDGNNEQFF,TGTGCCACCAGCAGAGATGGGAACAATGAGCAGTTCTTC
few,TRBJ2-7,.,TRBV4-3,CASSSEATTSYEQYF,TGCGCCAGCAGCTCGGAGGCAACAACTTCCTACGAGCAGTACTTC
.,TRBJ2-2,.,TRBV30,CAWSSGGRGSGELFF,TGTGCCTGGAGTTCTGGGGGCCGGGGCTCAGGGGAGCTGTTTTTT
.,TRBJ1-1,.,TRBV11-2,CASSLGSAMNTEAFF,TGTGCCAGCAGCTTAGGCTCGGCTATGAACACTGAAGCTTTCTTT